The present T cell receptor beta chain was sequenced within a study of cytomegalovirus exposure and HLA in healthy donors. Study-level findings and limits: Using a false discovery rate of 0.05, a later analysis showed that approximately 16,000 TCR beta sequences were associated with HLA alleles. TCR beta chains numbering some 160 were designated cytomegalovirus-associated.

Comment on this clone: As yet, its antigen is unknown.

A multiplex PCR was run with 60 Vbeta primers and 13 Jbeta primers. Repertoires were generated with immunoSEQ multiplex PCR, while TCRdb's copy carries only in-frame clones and drops some. The sample yields 180,000 or so clones, around 80% seen once. The germline V and J ends were trimmed by 1 base and 4 bases, with 7 bases remaining between them. CDR3 size: 13 residues. Germline lookup yields CDR1 LGHNA and CDR2 YSLEER. Participants comprised healthy donors of bone marrow. This sequence joins TRBV4-3 and TRBJ1-2; unclear D gene. The TCR sequence derives from a man younger than 35 in good health and CMV-seronegative. Sequenced: PBMCs. CDR3 in amino acids: CASSQVSGYGYTF. The CDR3 DNA sequence: TGCGCCAGCAGCCAAGTCTCAGGCTATGGCTACACCTTC.